What follows describes a single T cell receptor (beta chain). Which antigen it targets is not known. No much larger clonotype is one base removed from it; base qualities were not supplied. The library was generated by the immunoSEQ multiplex PCR assay. TCRdb's version of the immuneACCESS table is confined to in-frame rearrangements and falls short of the full clone set. An unresolved V gene accounts for under half of the shortfall where checked; the remainder is of unknown origin. In all, the sample holds tens of thousands of clones, and roughly 80% of those were seen once. The top ten clones comprise roughly 4.7% of the sample. This sample stems from a study of radiotherapy plus CTLA-4 blockade in lung cancer (dated by TCRdb to 2016 to 2019). For the study in its entirety: Objective responses occurred in about 19% of enrolled patients, and about 33% achieved disease control.

The research as a whole found: TCR clones derived from tumors expanded in peripheral blood after treatment with radiotherapy and ipilimumab. The strongest predictors of response were reported to be early dynamic shifts in blood T cell clones along with a rise in serum interferon-beta following radiation.

The study tested focal radiation therapy combined with CTLA-4 blockade (ipilimumab) in patients with chemo-refractory metastatic non-small-cell lung cancer. This TCR derives from a human donor with non-small cell lung cancer who had a complete response to radiotherapy plus ipilimumab. The input for sequencing was peripheral blood, taken from a patient treated with radiotherapy plus ipilimumab.

DNA sequence: TGTGCCAGCAGCTTAAGGTGCGTGGATGAAAAACTGTTTTTT. This yields the protein CASSLRCVDEKLFF. This receptor chain uses TRBV7-4 and TRBJ1-4; the D gene cannot be named for sure. The CDR3 holds 14 amino acids from the cysteine to the phenylalanine. Only the CDR3 region is kept as DNA, spanning 42 bases read in frame from base 1. V sheds 2 bases and J sheds 6 bases, leaving 10 bases between their ends. CDR1 SGHVT and CDR2 SQSDAQ are derived from the germline V gene.